The clone carrying this T cell receptor beta chain was counted at least ten times. Ophthalmopathy-affected donors exhibited moderate-to-severe activity, CAS ≥3, NOSPECS ≥4, and duration under 3 months. RNA transcripts were the template, and TCR beta CDR3 regions were amplified from them. The first-round RT-PCR employed HTBI primers together with the Qiagen OneStep RT-PCR kit. A multiplex PCR was then performed as the second round. Each CDR3 protein is one row after TCRdb ran MiXCR on the multiplex PCR reads. The data contain about 700,000 distinct CDR3 sequences, about 41% of them singletons. The source of the sample is a study of Graves' ophthalmopathy and Graves' hyperthyroidism. The material sequenced was peripheral blood. This sequence originates from an adult man with Graves' ophthalmopathy.

The CDR3, as DNA: TGCAGTGGGGGACACTCTCCGTCGGTCACTGAAGCTTTCTTT. It specifies CSGGHSPSVTEAFF. The chain is built from TRBV20-1 and TRBJ1-1; tentatively, D is TRBD1 (6 bases). This CDR3 is built from 14 residues. Germline V gene lookup returns CDR1 DFQATT and CDR2 SNEGSKA (reference sequence). The V and J ends lost 7 bases and 4 bases respectively, with 19 bases between them.